This T cell receptor (beta chain) was recovered during a study of PD-L1 blockade in urothelial cancer. Study as a whole: In terms of prior chemotherapy, patients had received 0 to 3 regimens.

Generated by immunoSEQ multiplex PCR, the TCRdb table keeps only in-frame clones and is missing some. The repertoire holds tens of thousands of clones, with 90% as singletons. Study results and caveats: Patients who had durable benefit saw their tumor-associated blood clones expand more at 3 weeks.

This clone appeared once. The antigen remains unidentified. The receptor was isolated from a man aged 60-69 years with urothelial cancer. This specimen was PBMCs, taken around atezolizumab (anti-PD-L1) treatment.

Here the CDR3 DNA reads TGTGCCAGAAGCTTTGGTTGGACTAGGTTTACCGGGGAGCTGTTTTTT. This gives the protein CARSFGWTRFTGELFF. This chain connects TRBV5-3 to TRBJ2-2, with 7 bases lining up with TRBD2. TRBV5-3 is reported as an ORF; its role is uncertain. Trimming at V came to 2 bases and at J to 5 bases, leaving 9 bases not matched to a gene. The CDR3 is made up of 16 amino acids.